The 20 T cell receptor beta chains given below trace back to one sample, sequenced in a study of OX40 agonist ivuxolimab in advanced cancers. Sequencing used immunoSEQ multiplex PCR; TCRdb keeps in-frame clones, though not all of them. The sample records about 61,000 clones, over 80% being singletons. The source was CD4+ or CD8+ T cells sorted from blood, collected in a trial of the OX40 agonist ivuxolimab. The receptors derive from an adult with an advanced solid tumor such as melanoma, head and neck, liver or kidney cancer.

The count of this clone is one. This chain links TRBV6-1 with TRBJ1-1; D unresolved. Germline lookup yields CDR1 MNHNS and CDR2 SASEGT. The CDR3 sequence is 11 residues long. Trimming left V 5 bases short and J 8 bases short, with 9 bases between. CDR3 bases: TGTGCCAGCAGTTACGGGTTCGAAGCTTTCTTT. As protein: CASSYGFEAFF.

CDR3 amino acids: CASSLDGDIEAFF. The CDR3 coding sequence is TGTGCCAGCAGTTTAGACGGGGACATTGAAGCTTTCTTT. The chain links TRBV28 to TRBJ1-1, with D possibly TRBD1 on 6 matching bases. The CDR3 extends over 13 amino acids. In germline, CDR1 is MDHEN, CDR2 SYDVKM. The V gene lost 2 bases and the J gene lost 7 bases, with 11 bases spanning the gap.

CDR3: CASSQVFRAGEGTDTQYF. The CDR3 region has the DNA TGTGCCAGCAGCCAAGTATTCCGTGCGGGAGAGGGGACAGATACGCAGTATTTT. The V and J genes are TRBV4-2 and TRBJ2-3; 7 positions agree with TRBD2. The CDR3 sequence is 18 residues long. Losses at the gene ends were 1 base for V and 3 bases for J; bases not matched to a gene: 13. From germline, CDR1 is LGHNA and CDR2 YNFKEQ.

The rearrangement joins TRBV4-3 to TRBJ1-5, with D perhaps matching TRBD1 (5 bases). Trimming left V 0 bases short and J 3 bases short, with 9 bases between. Germline-derived CDR1 and CDR2 are LGHNA and YSLEER. The CDR3 contains 15 residues. The DNA for the CDR3 is TGCGCCAGCAGCCAAGATGGGGGTCTCAATCAGCCCCAGCATTTT. Protein: CASSQDGGLNQPQHF.

The chain uses TRBV13 and TRBJ1-1; TRBD1 aligns across 8 bases. The V and J ends lost 0 bases and 1 base, in that order; junction bases with no gene match: 4. Germline CDR1 reads PRHDT; CDR2 reads FYEKMQ (reference sequence). The CDR3 totals 16 residues. CDR3 sequence reads: CASSLGPGTGNTEAFF. Here the CDR3 DNA reads TGTGCCAGCAGCTTAGGTCCCGGGACAGGGAACACTGAAGCTTTCTTT.

This clone was observed a single time. J is TRBJ1-6 and V is TRBV7-3, with D tentatively TRBD1 (6 bases). Per the germline V gene, CDR1 is SGHTA and CDR2 is FQGTGA. With 1 base removed from V and 3 bases from J, the gap between germline ends came to 10 bases. This CDR3 is 16 amino acids long. CDR3 DNA sequence: TGTGCCAGCAGCTTAAAGGGGACACTCTATAATTCACCCCTCCACTTT. Translating it yields CASSLKGTLYNSPLHF.

This chain joins TRBV28 and TRBJ2-1; possibly TRBD1 for D (6 bases). Germline lookup yields CDR1 MDHEN and CDR2 SYDVKM. The V end was cut by 1 base, the J end by 9 bases, with 19 bases between. The CDR3 is 16 amino acids. CDR3 DNA: TGTGCCAGCAGTTTATTGTGGACAGAGGAATCCGGTGAGCAGTTCTTC. Encoded protein: CASSLLWTEESGEQFF.

The J gene is TRBJ1-6, the V gene TRBV6-5; D call uncertain. The CDR3 is made up of 14 amino acids. V dropped 4 bases and J dropped 7 bases, with 11 bases sitting between them. Germline lookup yields CDR1 MNHEY and CDR2 SVGAGI. This CDR3 is CASSFEEYNSPLHF. Here the CDR3 DNA reads TGTGCCAGCAGTTTCGAGGAGTACAATTCACCCCTCCACTTT.

This clone was observed a single time. For the CDR3, the DNA is TGCGCCAGCAGCCAAGGACAATCGAATCAGCCCCAGCATTTT. This encodes CASSQGQSNQPQHF. The genes are TRBV4-1 and TRBJ1-5, with unresolved D. Trimming removed 1 base at V and 4 bases at J, with 8 bases between. Looked up from germline, CDR1 is MGHRA and CDR2 is YSYEKL. The CDR3 has 14 amino acids.

The gene calls are TRBV4-1 and TRBJ2-3, with TRBD2 identical over 9 bases. The CDR3 has 17 residues. The germline V gene encodes CDR1 MGHRA and CDR2 YSYEKL. Losses at the gene ends were 0 bases for V and 3 bases for J; bases not matched to a gene: 7. CDR3 sequence (DNA): TGCGCCAGCAGCCAAGATCCAGCGGGAGGAGGTACAGATACGCAGTATTTT. Translated, it gives CASSQDPAGGGTDTQYF.

This rearrangement joins TRBV9 to TRBJ1-5; 9 bases map to TRBD1. The V gene end was trimmed by 4 bases and the J gene end by 4 bases; junction bases not matched to a gene: 6. Per germline, CDR1 SGDLS and CDR2 YYNGEE. The CDR3 runs 15 residues. DNA for the CDR3: TGTGCCAGCAGCCCTACAGGGGGCCTGAATCAGCCCCAGCATTTT. Amino acids: CASSPTGGLNQPQHF.

This clone was seen only a few times. The chain joins TRBV19 to TRBJ1-2; no clear D. Trimming took off 7 bases at V and 4 bases at J, with 4 bases between the two ends. This CDR3 has 10 amino acids. Germline V gives CDR1 LNHDA, CDR2 SQIVND (reference sequence). CDR3 loop: CASKGYGYTF. CDR3 coding DNA: TGTGCCAGTAAGGGCTATGGCTACACCTTC.

The CDR3 protein is CATRTGLSNQPQHF. In nucleotides, the CDR3 is TGTGCCACCCGAACAGGGCTTAGCAATCAGCCCCAGCATTTT. The V gene is TRBV2, the J gene TRBJ1-5; possible D gene TRBD1, 6 bases. The CDR3 totals 14 residues. CDR1 and CDR2 from the germline V gene are SNHLY and FYNNEI. V was clipped by 10 bases and J by 0 bases, with 13 bases between them.

This clone was seen only a few times. The gene calls are TRBV4-2 and TRBJ2-5, with TRBD2 matching 7 bases. The germline V gene has CDR1 LGHNA and CDR2 YNFKEQ. This CDR3 comprises 21 residues. The V gene end was trimmed by 1 base and the J gene end by 4 bases; junction bases not matched to a gene: 24. For the CDR3, the DNA is TGTGCCAGCAGCCAAGTTTGGGGCCCCGGACTAGGAGGGGATCGACTAGAGACCCAGTACTTC. It is translated as CASSQVWGPGLGGDRLETQYF.

This clone was detected only once. The CDR3 DNA sequence: TGCGCCAGCAGCCCGAGCTCCTACAATGAGCAGTTCTTC. Its translation is CASSPSSYNEQFF. The rearrangement uses TRBV5-1 and TRBJ2-1; D gene uncertain. CDR3 length equals 13 residues. Germline CDR1 SGHRS, CDR2 YFSETQ. V gave up 4 bases and J gave up 0 bases, with 5 bases separating them.

This clone was detected only once. The gene calls are TRBV27 and TRBJ1-1, with 9 bases matching TRBD1. Germline lookup yields CDR1 MNHEY and CDR2 SMNVEV (reference sequence). The J segment lost 4 bases and the V segment lost 2 bases, leaving 5 bases of the junction unmatched. The CDR3 spans 15 residues. For the CDR3, the DNA is TGTGCCAGCAGTTTAGCCGGGACAGGGACCACTGAAGCTTTCTTT. Its protein is CASSLAGTGTTEAFF.

The chain combines TRBV4-3 with TRBJ1-6, with TRBD1 identical over 7 bases. From germline, CDR1 is LGHNA and CDR2 YSLEER. The J segment lost 10 bases and the V segment lost 1 base, leaving 7 bases of the junction unmatched. The CDR3 sequence is 15 residues long. CDR3 DNA: TGCGCCAGCAGCCAAGGGACAGGAGAGGGCTCACCCCTCCACTTT. Amino acid sequence: CASSQGTGEGSPLHF.

This chain joins TRBV9 and TRBJ1-6, with TRBD1 as a possible D gene (6 bases). Per germline, CDR1 SGDLS and CDR2 YYNGEE. This CDR3 is built from 14 residues. Trimming removed 0 bases from V and 7 bases from J, with 8 bases in between. CDR3 residues: CASSVAGGNSPLHF. Here the CDR3 DNA reads TGTGCCAGCAGCGTAGCTGGGGGCAATTCACCCCTCCACTTT.

This clone showed up just once. The chain recombines TRBV6-5 with TRBJ2-1; D call uncertain. CDR1 and CDR2 from the germline V gene are MNHEY and SVGAGI. The CDR3 totals 14 residues. The germline V and J ends were trimmed by 4 bases and 6 bases, with 13 bases remaining between them. CDR3 DNA: TGTGCCAGCAGTTCGGTGGCTAGTACCAATGAGCAGTTCTTC. Translated: CASSSVASTNEQFF.

The chain employs TRBV28 and TRBJ2-3, with TRBD2 identical over 10 bases. Per germline, CDR1 MDHEN and CDR2 SYDVKM. With 4 bases clipped from V and 5 bases from J, the junction kept 9 bases outside the gene matches. The CDR3 is 16 amino acids. The CDR3 protein is CASSSPGAGGEDTQYF. CDR3 coding DNA: TGTGCCAGCAGTTCCCCGGGAGCGGGGGGGGAAGATACGCAGTATTTT.